These 3 T cell receptor beta chains were sequenced from one sample in a study of cytomegalovirus exposure and HLA in healthy donors. In the PCR, 60 Vbeta and 13 Jbeta primers were used. Libraries were prepared by immunoSEQ multiplex PCR; TCRdb keeps only in-frame clonotypes and omits some of them. The sample yields under 150,000 clones, 70% to 80% seen once. Input material: PBMCs. The receptor source for this set is a man aged 25-45 years in good health and CMV-seropositive.

The rearrangement links TRBV4-1 to TRBJ1-6; D is uncertain. Between the trimmed V and J ends, which lost 2 bases and 0 bases, there was a span of 8 bases. Germline V gives CDR1 MGHRA, CDR2 YSYEKL. The CDR3 sequence is 16 residues long. The CDR3 loop is CASSQRSSSYNSPLHF. As DNA, the CDR3 is TGCGCCAGCAGCCAACGTAGCAGCTCCTATAATTCACCCCTCCACTTT.

This clone was observed a handful of times. The chain has TRBV7-2 and TRBJ2-7; 12 nucleotides agree with TRBD2. Germline V lookup: CDR1 SGHTA, CDR2 FQGNSA. The CDR3 extends over 15 amino acids. V dropped 1 base and J dropped 2; count of bases not matched to a gene: 0. CDR3 residues: CASSLGLAGAYEQYF. Written as DNA, the CDR3 is TGTGCCAGCAGCTTAGGACTAGCGGGGGCCTACGAGCAGTACTTC.

The V call is TRBV27, the J call TRBJ2-1; possible D gene TRBD2, 6 bases. Germline loops: CDR1 MNHEY, CDR2 SMNVEV (reference sequence). The germline V and J ends were trimmed by 5 bases and 3 bases, with 11 bases remaining between them. This CDR3 has 14 amino acids. Here the CDR3 DNA reads TGTGCCAGCAGTGCTACCGGGGGCTACAATGAGCAGTTCTTC. As protein: CASSATGGYNEQFF.